The entry below describes one T cell receptor (beta chain). The source of the sample is a study of blood T cell repertoires in COVID-19. Overall study: Acute-phase and convalescent COVID-19 samples originated in the United States, Italy and Spain. Sources were T cells, B-cell-depleted T cells, or PBMCs; the material itself was cDNA or gDNA.

The germline V gene encodes CDR1 LGHDT and CDR2 YNNKEL (reference sequence). The CDR3 totals 16 residues. V shed 1 base and J 7 bases; nucleotides not matched to a gene: 13. Original processing notes: How many nucleated cells were present was estimated from reference gene primer amplification. Measured with immunoSEQ multiplex PCR; TCRdb has only the in-frame clones, and not every one. The D gene and trimming were derived from the DNA, and the V and J assignments and clone size from that table. Here the sample spans over 250,000 clones, 80% to 90% being singletons. The specimen was peripheral blood. The chain combines TRBV3-1 (or the pseudogene TRBV3-2) with TRBJ2-7; the match to TRBD2 covers 7 bases. This TCR was sampled from a woman aged 40 to 49 who had recovered from COVID-19. The CDR3 DNA reads as TGTGCCAGCAGCCAAGCGCCGGCCGAAAACGGGGGGGAGCAGTACTTC. The encoded protein is CASSQAPAENGGEQYF.